This TCR beta chain derives from a study of beta chain features in type 1 diabetes. Overall study: No age, gender or cell yield differences were seen between patients and healthy donors. Study-level findings and limits: Patients and controls would be equally affected if PCR favored shorter templates.

The CDR3 totals 12 residues. V dropped 4 bases and J dropped 4 bases, with 7 bases sitting between them. The V gene's germline CDR1 is SQVTM and CDR2 ANQGSEA. Concerning this clone itself: Antigen unknown. Other DNA sequences of this sample code for an identical CDR3.

Since all of the isolated RNA was reverse transcribed, expressed TCRB transcripts were what got sequenced. Some clones are missing from TCRdb's copy, which holds only in-frame ones; the method was immunoSEQ multiplex PCR. The sample lists around 250,000 clones; more than 65% were seen once. The source of this sequence is a man younger than 40 in good health. Material for sequencing was naive CD4+ T cells from blood. This chain links TRBV29-1 with TRBJ2-2; no firm D call. CDR3 sequence reads: CSVGWGTGELFF. The CDR3 DNA is TGCAGCGTTGGGTGGGGCACCGGGGAGCTGTTTTTT.